Each of the 4 T cell receptor beta chains below was sequenced from the same sample in a study of regulatory T cells in long-lasting Graves disease (dated by TCRdb to about 2021). Library creation used multiplex PCR. Sequencing used an Illumina HiSeq 4000. TCR beta libraries were built with iRepertoire HTBI primers and Arm-PCR amplification of CDR3 regions. The raw public data were reprocessed by TCRdb itself: fastp quality trimming at Q25, MiXCR clonotype calling, in-frame beta chains only. Under each unique CDR3 protein, matching rows form one entry showing the most common genes and DNA. The sample table contains around 450,000 distinct CDR3 sequences; only one count was recorded for 20% to 25% of them. The biggest ten clones account for around 7% of the sample. Reading the label with the study, this specimen's time point is: persistent/refractory GD, antithyroid drugs over 5 years with positive TRAb. For both TCR sequencing and RNA sequencing, RNA was extracted from PBMCs in TRIzol.

This sample comprised peripheral blood mononuclear cells (PBMCs), obtained when the disease was refractory, from a patient treated with antithyroid drugs. The receptors here all came from a female donor with Graves disease.

The chain joins TRBV4-2 to TRBJ2-2; D possibly corresponds to TRBD2 (5 bases). CDR1 is LGHNA, CDR2 YNFKEQ, per germline. The V gene lost 5 bases and the J gene lost 1 base, with 14 bases spanning the gap. This CDR3 contains 16 residues. In nucleotides, the CDR3 is TGTGCCAGCAGCGACTCAGGCCGGGGGAACACCGGGGAGCTGTTTTTT. Its protein product is CASSDSGRGNTGELFF.

The chain carries TRBV30 and TRBJ1-5; D is unclear. The CDR3 contains 13 residues. Deletions cut 2 bases from V and 3 bases from J, with 8 bases between. In germline, CDR1 is GTSNPN, CDR2 SVGIG (reference sequence). CDR3 in amino acids: CAWSQADNQPQHF. The CDR3 DNA is TGTGCCTGGAGTCAGGCAGACAATCAGCCCCAGCATTTT.

The genes are TRBV5-4 and TRBJ2-7; no clear D. Trimming took off 1 base at V and 5 bases at J, with 10 bases between the two ends. This CDR3 is 13 amino acids long. The V gene's germline CDR1 is SGHNT and CDR2 YYREEE (reference sequence). The CDR3 DNA reads TGTGCCAGCAGCTTGAACACTCCCCACGAGCAGTACTTC. This translates into CASSLNTPHEQYF.

As concerns this clonotype: It may be a read error: a sequence one base away is much more abundant. The V and J genes are TRBV12-5 and TRBJ1-1; D might be TRBD1 (5 bases). The germline V gene encodes CDR1 LGHNT and CDR2 FRNRAP. This CDR3 comprises 15 residues. CDR3 bases: TGTGCTAGTGGTCTCTCGGGACGGCAGAACGCTGAAGCTTTCTTT. This codes for CASGLSGRQNAEAFF.